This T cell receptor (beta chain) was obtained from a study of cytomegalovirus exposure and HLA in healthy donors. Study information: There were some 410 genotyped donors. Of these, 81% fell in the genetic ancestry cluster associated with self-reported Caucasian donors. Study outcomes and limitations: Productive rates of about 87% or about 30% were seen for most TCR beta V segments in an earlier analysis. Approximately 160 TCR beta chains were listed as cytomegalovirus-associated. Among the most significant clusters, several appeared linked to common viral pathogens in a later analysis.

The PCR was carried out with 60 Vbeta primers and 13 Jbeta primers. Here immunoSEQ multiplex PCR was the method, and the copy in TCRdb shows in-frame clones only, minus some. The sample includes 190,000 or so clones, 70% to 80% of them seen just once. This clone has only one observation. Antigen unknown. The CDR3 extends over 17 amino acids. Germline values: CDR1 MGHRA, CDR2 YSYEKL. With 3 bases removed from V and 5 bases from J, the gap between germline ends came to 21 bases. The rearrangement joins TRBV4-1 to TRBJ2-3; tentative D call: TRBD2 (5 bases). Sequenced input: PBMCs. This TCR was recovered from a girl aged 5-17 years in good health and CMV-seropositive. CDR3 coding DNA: TGCGCCAGCAGCCAGATACTATCGGGGTTTTTAGGAGATACGCAGTATTTT. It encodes CASSQILSGFLGDTQYF.